Below are 20 T cell receptor beta chains sequenced from a single sample in a study of immune evolution from preneoplasia to lung adenocarcinoma. Here immunoSEQ multiplex PCR was the method, and the copy in TCRdb shows in-frame clones only, minus some. The sample yields under 7,500 clones, roughly four fifths seen once. The material sequenced was FFPE normal lung tissue adjacent to the tumor. The receptors come from a person aged 50-69 years with lung adenocarcinoma.

This clone was counted a single time. The chain uses TRBV11-2 and TRBJ1-3; 9 bases line up with TRBD1. Per germline, CDR1 SGHAT and CDR2 FQNNGV. The CDR3 sequence is 15 residues long. The V gene end was trimmed by 7 bases and the J gene end by 4 bases; junction bases not matched to a gene: 8. The CDR3 region has the DNA TGTGCCAGCACCGAAACAGGGGGCTTCGGAAACACCATATATTTT. Amino acids: CASTETGGFGNTIYF.

J is TRBJ1-5 and V is TRBV2; D not resolved. Deletions cut 2 bases from V and 0 bases from J, with 8 bases between. The CDR3 has 15 amino acids. In germline, CDR1 is SNHLY, CDR2 FYNNEI. The CDR3 region is CASSEKGYSNQPQHF. In DNA form, the CDR3 reads TGTGCCAGCAGTGAAAAAGGATATAGCAATCAGCCCCAGCATTTT.

The V gene is TRBV7-8, the J gene TRBJ2-1, with unresolved D. Germline V CDR1 and CDR2: SGHVS, FQNEAQ. This CDR3 is built from 12 residues. Between the trimmed V and J ends, which lost 5 bases and 7 bases, there was a span of 9 bases. The CDR3 region has the DNA TGTGCCAGCAGCACCCACTGGAATGAGCAGTTCTTC. Its protein product is CASSTHWNEQFF.

The V call is TRBV19, the J call TRBJ2-3; 10 bases line up with TRBD1. Germline loops: CDR1 LNHDA, CDR2 SQIVND (reference sequence). There are 21 residues in the CDR3. Unmatched junction bases numbered 26, after V lost 5 bases and J lost 6 bases. DNA for the CDR3: TGTGCCAGTAGTCTAAGTGGGGTGACAGGGGGCGTTGAGGTCGTTCCGGATACGCAGTATTTT. Its protein is CASSLSGVTGGVEVVPDTQYF.

The chain is built from TRBV20-1 and TRBJ1-2; TRBD1 matches at 8 bases. The trim removed 7 bases at V and 8 bases at J, leaving 6 bases unmatched. Germline V CDR1 and CDR2: DFQATT, SNEGSKA (reference sequence). The CDR3 runs 11 residues. The CDR3 spells CSVHTGGGYTF. CDR3 DNA sequence: TGCAGTGTTCATACAGGGGGAGGCTACACCTTC.

The genes are TRBV15 and TRBJ1-2, with TRBD1 matching 9 bases. The CDR3 is made up of 15 amino acids. Germline lookup yields CDR1 LNHNV and CDR2 YYDKDF (reference sequence). V gave up 0 bases and J gave up 8 bases; unmatched junction bases: 7. The DNA for the CDR3 is TGTGCCACCAGCAGAGAGGGGACAGGGCAGGAAGGCTACACCTTC. Translated: CATSREGTGQEGYTF.

The chain joins TRBV7-3 to TRBJ2-1; a possible D gene is TRBD2 (6 bases). CDR3 length: 16 amino acids. V was clipped by 3 bases and J by 0 bases, with 12 bases between them. Looked up from germline, CDR1 is SGHTA and CDR2 is FQGTGA. The CDR3 DNA reads as TGTGCCAGCAGCTTCGGGGGAGACCTCTCCTACAATGAGCAGTTCTTC. Translated, it gives CASSFGGDLSYNEQFF.

The rearrangement links TRBV29-1 to TRBJ2-1; maybe TRBD1 (6 bases). Trimming took 7 bases from V and 0 from J, leaving 13 bases between them. The CDR3 runs to 14 residues. Germline V gives CDR1 SQVTM, CDR2 ANQGSEA. In DNA, the CDR3 is TGCAGCGCCGTGGACAGTCACTCCTACAATGAGCAGTTCTTC. Amino acid sequence: CSAVDSHSYNEQFF.

The CDR3 sequence: CASSYKQGPWKYGYTF. The CDR3 nucleotides read TGTGCCAGCAGTTACAAGCAGGGGCCTTGGAAATATGGCTACACCTTC. This chain connects TRBV6-5 to TRBJ1-2; D perhaps matches TRBD1 (6 bases). CDR1 is MNHEY and CDR2 is SVGAGI in the germline V gene. The CDR3 is 16 amino acids. V lost 2 bases to trimming and J lost 5 bases, with 18 bases between them.

The chain employs TRBV7-9 and TRBJ2-3, with a weak D call TRBD1 (6 bases). The CDR3 length is 15 residues. The germline V gene has CDR1 SEHNR and CDR2 FQNEAQ (reference sequence). Trimming took off 0 bases at V and 5 bases at J, with 12 bases between the two ends. Here the CDR3 DNA reads TGTGCCAGCAGCTTAGCGGGCCAGGGGATAGATACGCAGTATTTT. Its translation: CASSLAGQGIDTQYF.

This chain connects TRBV7-8 to TRBJ2-6; TRBD2 aligns across 8 bases. V trimming: 1 base; J trimming: 1 base; junction bases outside the gene matches: 6. Germline CDR1 SGHVS, CDR2 FQNEAQ. The CDR3 consists of 18 residues. CDR3 in amino acids: CASSLVGLDFSGANVLTF. DNA of the CDR3: TGTGCCAGCAGCTTAGTGGGACTAGATTTTTCTGGGGCCAACGTCCTGACTTTC.

This rearrangement joins TRBV18 to TRBJ2-7; D gene unclear. V was clipped by 2 bases and J by 4 bases, with 6 bases between them. Germline loops: CDR1 KGHSH, CDR2 LQKENI. This CDR3 contains 12 residues. The CDR3 bases are TGTGCCAGCTCACCAGACGGGTACGAGCAGTACTTC. The encoded protein is CASSPDGYEQYF.

This clone was detected only a few times. The genes are TRBV5-4 and TRBJ2-4, with D possibly matching TRBD2 (6 bases). This CDR3 spans 15 amino acids. Germline lookup yields CDR1 SGHNT and CDR2 YYREEE (reference sequence). Trimming took off 0 bases at V and 1 base at J, with 8 bases between the two ends. CDR3: CASSLVGSAKNIQYF. The CDR3 DNA sequence: TGTGCCAGCAGCTTGGTCGGGAGTGCCAAAAACATTCAGTACTTC.

The CDR3 region has the DNA TGTGCCAGCAGTGCCCCAGGGCGGTCCTATGGCTACACCTTC. Its protein is CASSAPGRSYGYTF. The rearrangement uses TRBV25-1 and TRBJ1-2; D possibly corresponds to TRBD1 (5 bases). The V end lost 4 bases, the J end lost 4 bases, and 13 bases lay between the germline ends. The CDR3 extends over 14 amino acids. Germline-derived CDR1 and CDR2 are MGHDK and SYGVNS.

The chain carries TRBV4-2 and TRBJ1-1; 7 bases are a match to TRBD1. In germline, CDR1 is LGHNA, CDR2 YNFKEQ. The CDR3 covers 16 residues. The trim removed 4 bases at V and 1 base at J, leaving 9 bases unmatched. The CDR3 protein is CASSPFLGQENTEAFF. For the CDR3, the DNA is TGTGCCAGCAGCCCTTTCCTTGGACAGGAGAACACTGAAGCTTTCTTT.

The gene calls are TRBV29-1 and TRBJ2-7; 8 nucleotides agree with TRBD2. The CDR3 totals 16 residues. The germline gives CDR1 SQVTM, CDR2 ANQGSEA. V was pared by 4 bases and J by 3 bases, with 14 bases of the junction left unmatched. The CDR3 loop is CSVGRIGLAGFYEQYF. For the CDR3, the DNA is TGCAGCGTTGGTCGGATTGGGCTAGCGGGTTTCTACGAGCAGTACTTC.

The rearrangement links TRBV27 to TRBJ2-2; D might be TRBD1 (6 bases). The CDR3 is 15 amino acids. V gave up 2 bases and J gave up 7 bases, with 14 bases separating them. Germline values: CDR1 MNHEY, CDR2 SMNVEV (reference sequence). The CDR3 coding sequence is TGTGCCAGCAGTTTAGACTCAGGGGCTATCGGGGAGCTGTTTTTT. Translated, it gives CASSLDSGAIGELFF.

This clone came up once. J is TRBJ2-3 and V is TRBV11-2, with 10 bases lining up with TRBD2. Germline V lookup: CDR1 SGHAT, CDR2 FQNNGV. The V gene end was trimmed by 3 bases and the J gene end by 3 bases; junction bases not matched to a gene: 6. The CDR3 loop spans 16 amino acids. CDR3 loop: CASSFLAGESTDTQYF. In DNA form, the CDR3 reads TGTGCCAGCAGCTTTCTAGCGGGAGAAAGTACAGATACGCAGTATTTT.

V usage is TRBV6-5 and J usage is TRBJ1-2, with no clear D. Germline V CDR1 and CDR2: MNHEY, SVGAGI. CDR3 length equals 15 residues. V was shortened by 6 bases and J by 4 bases, with 18 bases between the two germline ends. The CDR3 coding sequence is TGTGCCAGCAGCACCAGGATGATGGGCTCCTATGGCTACACCTTC. Translated, it gives CASSTRMMGSYGYTF.

V gene TRBV5-1 combines with J gene TRBJ1-2; possibly TRBD1 for D (6 bases). The V end was cut by 1 base, the J end by 3 bases, with 10 bases between. Germline V gene data show CDR1 as SGHRS and CDR2 as YFSETQ. The CDR3 consists of 14 residues. The CDR3: CASSLWDTHYGYTF. CDR3 coding DNA: TGCGCCAGCAGCTTGTGGGACACTCACTATGGCTACACCTTC.